This TCR beta chain was found in a study of blood T cell repertoires in COVID-19. Germline V CDR1 and CDR2: SEHNR, FQNEAQ (reference sequence). Trimming left V 5 bases short and J 0 bases short, with 19 bases between. The CDR3 contains 17 residues. Some clones are missing from TCRdb's copy, which holds only in-frame ones; the method was immunoSEQ multiplex PCR. The data show tens of thousands of clones, with approximately 80% seen just once and approximately 14% held by the top ten. The V gene is TRBV7-9, the J gene TRBJ1-1, with D possibly matching TRBD1 (5 bases). The sequenced sample was peripheral blood. This clonotype was obtained from a man aged 45 to 65 with active or convalescent COVID-19. The CDR3 sequence: CASSPTGGERMNTEAFF. The CDR3 DNA sequence: TGTGCCAGCAGCCCTACTGGAGGGGAGCGCATGAACACTGAAGCTTTCTTT.